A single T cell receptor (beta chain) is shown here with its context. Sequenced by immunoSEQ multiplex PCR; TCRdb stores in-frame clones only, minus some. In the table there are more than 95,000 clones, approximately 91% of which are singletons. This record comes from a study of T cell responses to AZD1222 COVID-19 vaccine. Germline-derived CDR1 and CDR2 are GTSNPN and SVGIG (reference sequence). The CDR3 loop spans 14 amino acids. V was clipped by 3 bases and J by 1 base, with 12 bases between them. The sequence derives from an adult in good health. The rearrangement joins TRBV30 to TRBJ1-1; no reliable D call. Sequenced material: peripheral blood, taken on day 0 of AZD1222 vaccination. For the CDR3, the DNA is TGTGCCTGGAGGCCGCCCCCAGGGAACACTGAAGCTTTCTTT. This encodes CAWRPPPGNTEAFF.